The rows below give T cell receptor beta chains drawn from one sample of a study of early T cells in non-severe SARS-CoV-2 infection. TCRdb reanalysed the 5' RACE reads using MiXCR and keeps one entry per CDR3 protein. The table lists nearly 60,000 distinct CDR3 sequences, roughly 12% of them singletons. Sequenced material: whole blood. These receptors came from an adult who was a healthcare worker with PCR-confirmed SARS-CoV-2 infection or an uninfected control (not recorded which). Both conserved end residues are part of each CDR3. The D gene is left open where the match is weak. Clone size is shown for a subset of rows, as once, few, many or a class of expanded clone.

cdr3_length	d_call	clone_size	v_call	j_call	cdr3_nt	cdr3_aa
14	-	-	TRBV29-1	TRBJ2-7	TGCAGCGTCGTACAGGGATTCGCTGCCTACGAGCAGTACTTC	CSVVQGFAAYEQYF
14	-	-	TRBV6-2/TRBV6-3	TRBJ2-2	TGTGCCAGCAGGGCTAGCGAAGACACCGGGGAGCTGTTTTTT	CASRASEDTGELFF
15	TRBD1	-	TRBV9	TRBJ2-7	TGTGCCAGCAGTCCAACCGGGACAGGGATCGACGAGCAGTACTTC	CASSPTGTGIDEQYF
15	-	many	TRBV20-1	TRBJ1-1	TGCAGTGCCCACCCCGGCGCAGAAAGGAACACTGAAGCTTTCTTT	CSAHPGAERNTEAFF
14	-	many	TRBV28	TRBJ2-2	TGTGCCAGCAGCCCCCCGATACTCACCGGGGAGCTGTTTTTT	CASSPPILTGELFF
12	-	few	TRBV12-3/TRBV12-4	TRBJ2-4	TGTGCCAGCAGCCAATCCAAAAACATTCAGTACTTC	CASSQSKNIQYF
13	TRBD1	few	TRBV19	TRBJ1-2	TGTGCCAGTAGTTCCCGGGACAGCAATGGCTACACCTTC	CASSSRDSNGYTF
17	TRBD2	many	TRBV11-3	TRBJ2-1	TGTGCCAGCAGCTTAGGGACGCTAGCGGGGCCAAAGGATGAGCAGTTCTTC	CASSLGTLAGPKDEQFF
17	TRBD2	few	TRBV9	TRBJ2-3	TGTGCCAGCAGCTCAGAAGGTAGCGGGAGGGGATCAGATACGCAGTATTTT	CASSSEGSGRGSDTQYF
14	-	many	TRBV7-9	TRBJ2-5	TGTGCCAGCAGCTTAGCCAACATACAAGAGACCCAGTACTTC	CASSLANIQETQYF
15	TRBD2	few	TRBV7-3	TRBJ2-7	TGTGCCAGCAGCTCGGGGAGGACTAGTGTCTACGAGCAGTACTTC	CASSSGRTSVYEQYF
14	-	many	TRBV10-2	TRBJ1-5	TGCGCCAGCAGTAAGGGGCGCCTGGATCAGCCCCAGCATTTT	CASSKGRLDQPQHF
13	TRBD1	many	TRBV18	TRBJ1-2	TGTGCCAGCTCGGGACAGGGGAAAAGTGGCTACACCTTC	CASSGQGKSGYTF
16	-	many	TRBV5-1	TRBJ2-2	TGCGCCAGCAGTTACTACGACAGCGCGAACACCGGGGAGCTGTTTTTT	CASSYYDSANTGELFF
14	-	many	TRBV5-8	TRBJ2-7	TGTGCCAGCAGGTCCGGGACAAGGGTATACGAGCAGTACTTC	CASRSGTRVYEQYF
14	-	few	TRBV28	TRBJ2-3	TGTGCCAGCAGCGAGACTAGGGGGACAGATACGCAGTATTTT	CASSETRGTDTQYF
15	-	-	TRBV20-1	TRBJ2-1	TGCAGTGCACCCGGGGCCATGAGCTCCTACAATGAGCAGTTCTTC	CSAPGAMSSYNEQFF
15	-	-	TRBV11-2	TRBJ1-6	TGTGCCAGCAGAGACTGGAGCTCCTATAATTCACCCCTCCACTTT	CASRDWSSYNSPLHF
15	-	-	TRBV11-1	TRBJ2-6	TGTGCCAGCAGCTCCGCAAGACCCGGGGCCAACGTCCTGACTTTC	CASSSARPGANVLTF
16	-	-	TRBV20-1	TRBJ2-7	TGCAGTGCTAGAGATCTGGGGGGAGGACGATCCTACGAGCAGTACTTC	CSARDLGGGRSYEQYF
12	-	-	TRBV27	TRBJ2-7	TGTGCCAGCAGTTTCGGCGGGTACGAGCAGTACTTC	CASSFGGYEQYF
15	TRBD2	many	TRBV20-1	TRBJ2-1	TGCAGTGCTGGGGGGGAGGCTAGCGGTTACAATGAGCAGTTCTTC	CSAGGEASGYNEQFF
14	TRBD1	-	TRBV6-1	TRBJ1-5	TGTGCCATAGGGACAGCTAATAGCAATCAGCCCCAGCATTTT	CAIGTANSNQPQHF
15	TRBD1	many	TRBV20-1	TRBJ2-7	TGCAGTGCTAGAGTTGGGACAGGGACTTCCTACGAGCAGTACTTC	CSARVGTGTSYEQYF
16	TRBD1	-	TRBV28	TRBJ2-7	TGTGCCAGCAGTTTGGGCTGGGGACAGGATTCCTACGAGCAGTACTTC	CASSLGWGQDSYEQYF
16	TRBD1	-	TRBV12-3/TRBV12-4	TRBJ2-3	TGTGCCAGCAGCCCGGCCGGGGGACAGGGTCCAGATACGCAGTATTTT	CASSPAGGQGPDTQYF
13	-	-	TRBV12-3/TRBV12-4	TRBJ2-5	TGTGCCAGCAGTTTAGGGGGTCCTGAGACCCAGTACTTC	CASSLGGPETQYF
12	-	many	TRBV29-1	TRBJ2-2	TGCAGCGTAACAGGCTTAGGCGGGGAGCTGTTTTTT	CSVTGLGGELFF
16	-	-	TRBV4-1	TRBJ1-4	TGCGCCAGCAGCCAAGAGAGGGGTGCAACTAATGAAAAACTGTTTTTT	CASSQERGATNEKLFF
14	TRBD1	-	TRBV4-1	TRBJ1-6	TGCGCCAGCAGCCTGGGACAGGGACCATCACCCCTCCACTTT	CASSLGQGPSPLHF
15	-	-	TRBV20-1	TRBJ2-7	TGCAGTGCTAGAGATTGGAGTGGGTTTGGATACGAGCAGTACTTC	CSARDWSGFGYEQYF
15	TRBD2	-	TRBV19	TRBJ2-7	TGTGCCAGTAGTCCGCAACTAGCGCCACTATTAGAGCAGTACTTC	CASSPQLAPLLEQYF
14	TRBD1	many	TRBV28	TRBJ1-2	TGTGCCAGCAGCCGCCAGGGACAGGGGGGAGGCTACACCTTC	CASSRQGQGGGYTF
15	TRBD1	many	TRBV27	TRBJ1-2	TGTGCCAGCAGTTCAAGACAGGGTGGTAAAAATGGCTACACCTTC	CASSSRQGGKNGYTF
14	TRBD1	-	TRBV7-7	TRBJ2-7	TGTGCTAGCAGCTTATATCGGGACAGCTACGAGCAGTACTTC	CASSLYRDSYEQYF
15	-	-	TRBV4-2	TRBJ1-1	TGTGCCAGCAGCCCCGGCGCAGGGCTGAACACTGAAGCTTTCTTT	CASSPGAGLNTEAFF
12	-	-	TRBV29-1	TRBJ2-6	TGCAGCGTTGTGTCTGGGGCCAACGTCCTGACTTTC	CSVVSGANVLTF